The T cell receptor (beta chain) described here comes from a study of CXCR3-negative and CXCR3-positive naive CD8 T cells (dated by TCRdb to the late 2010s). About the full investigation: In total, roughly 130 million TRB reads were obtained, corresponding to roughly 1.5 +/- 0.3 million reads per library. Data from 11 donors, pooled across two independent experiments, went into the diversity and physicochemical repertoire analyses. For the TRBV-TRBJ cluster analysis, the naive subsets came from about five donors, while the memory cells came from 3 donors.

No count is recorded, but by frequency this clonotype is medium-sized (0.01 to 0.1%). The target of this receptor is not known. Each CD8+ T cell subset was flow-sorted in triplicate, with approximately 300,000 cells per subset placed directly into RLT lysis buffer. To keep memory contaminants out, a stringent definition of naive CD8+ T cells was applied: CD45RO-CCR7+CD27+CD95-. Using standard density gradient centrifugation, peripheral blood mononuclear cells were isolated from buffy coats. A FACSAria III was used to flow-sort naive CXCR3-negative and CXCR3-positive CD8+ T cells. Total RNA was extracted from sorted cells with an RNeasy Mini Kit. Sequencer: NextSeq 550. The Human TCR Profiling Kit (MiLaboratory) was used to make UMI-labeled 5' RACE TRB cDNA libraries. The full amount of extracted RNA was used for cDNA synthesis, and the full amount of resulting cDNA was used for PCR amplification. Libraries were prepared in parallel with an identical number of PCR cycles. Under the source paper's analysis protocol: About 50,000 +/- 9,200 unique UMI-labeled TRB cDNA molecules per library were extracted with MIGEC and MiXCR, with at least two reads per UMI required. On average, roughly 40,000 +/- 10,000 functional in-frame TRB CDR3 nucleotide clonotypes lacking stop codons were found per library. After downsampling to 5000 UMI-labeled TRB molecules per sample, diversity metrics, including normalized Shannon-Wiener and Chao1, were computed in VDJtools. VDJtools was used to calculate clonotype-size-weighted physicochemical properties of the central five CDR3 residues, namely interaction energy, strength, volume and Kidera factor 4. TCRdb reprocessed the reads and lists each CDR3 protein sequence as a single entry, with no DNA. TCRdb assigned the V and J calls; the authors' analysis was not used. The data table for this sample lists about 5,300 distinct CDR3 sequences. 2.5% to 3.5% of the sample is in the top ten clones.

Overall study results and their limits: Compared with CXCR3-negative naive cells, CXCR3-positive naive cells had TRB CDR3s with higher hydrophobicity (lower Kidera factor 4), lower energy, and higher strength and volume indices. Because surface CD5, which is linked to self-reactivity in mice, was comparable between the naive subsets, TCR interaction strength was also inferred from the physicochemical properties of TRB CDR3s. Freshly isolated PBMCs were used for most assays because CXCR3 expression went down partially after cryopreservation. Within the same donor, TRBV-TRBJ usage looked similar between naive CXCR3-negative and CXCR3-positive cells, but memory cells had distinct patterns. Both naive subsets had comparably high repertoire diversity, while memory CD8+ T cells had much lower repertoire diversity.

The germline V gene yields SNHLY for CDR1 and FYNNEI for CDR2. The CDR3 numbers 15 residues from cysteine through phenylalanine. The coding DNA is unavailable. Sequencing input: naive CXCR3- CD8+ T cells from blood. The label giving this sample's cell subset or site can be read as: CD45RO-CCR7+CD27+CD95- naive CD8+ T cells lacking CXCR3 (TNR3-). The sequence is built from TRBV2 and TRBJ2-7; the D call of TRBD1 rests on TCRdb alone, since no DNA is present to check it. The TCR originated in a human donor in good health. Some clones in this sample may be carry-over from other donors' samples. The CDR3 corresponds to CASSVGGQGINEQYF.